This T cell receptor (beta chain) was sequenced during a study of T cells in Graves' hyperthyroidism and ophthalmopathy. Study outcomes and limitations: Blood also held most thyroid clonotypes expanded beyond 0.001.

Hyperthyroidism was newly diagnosed in patients aged 18 to 65 (duration under 2 months). Per germline, CDR1 SGHRS and CDR2 YFSETQ. The CDR3 spans 14 residues. V dropped 4 bases and J dropped 4 bases, with 14 bases sitting between them. This clonotype was seen a few times. Its antigen is currently unknown. Amplified TCR beta CDR3 regions derived from RNA transcripts. HTBI primers were the set used in a first-round RT-PCR of the TCR CDR3. TCRdb re-derived calls from the multiplex PCR reads in MiXCR, one entry per CDR3 protein. The sample records approximately 360,000 distinct CDR3 sequences, 20% to 30% being singletons.

This TCR was sampled from a man between 45 and 60 years old with Graves' hyperthyroidism. The chain is built from TRBV5-1 and TRBJ1-2; unclear D gene. Input material: blood. CDR3 DNA: TGCGCCAGCAGCACGGACGGATTCAGCTATGGCTACACCTTC. As protein: CASSTDGFSYGYTF.